The clone carrying this TCR beta chain was counted once. The antigen is not known. Primers included in the PCR were 60 Vbeta and 13 Jbeta primers. Some clones are missing from TCRdb's copy, which holds only in-frame ones; the method was immunoSEQ multiplex PCR. The sample contains approximately 140,000 clones, roughly three quarters of which appear only once. Germline CDR1 and CDR2: MDHEN and SYDVKM. The CDR3 extends over 14 amino acids. J lost 5 bases, V lost 5 bases, and 7 bases had no gene match. This record comes from a study of cytomegalovirus exposure and HLA in healthy donors. Broader study findings: Association of fewer than 20,000 TCR beta sequences with HLA alleles was found at 0.05 false discovery rate in a later analysis.

Nominally healthy donors provided the samples, though records likely missed some immune exposures. Sequencing was done on a sample of PBMCs. The TCR originated in a woman aged 35 to 49 in good health and CMV-seronegative. The rearrangement links TRBV28 to TRBJ1-2; 8 bases are a match to TRBD1. The CDR3 DNA sequence: TGTGCCAGCAGTCAGGGACAGGCGAGATATGGCTACACCTTC. This encodes CASSQGQARYGYTF.